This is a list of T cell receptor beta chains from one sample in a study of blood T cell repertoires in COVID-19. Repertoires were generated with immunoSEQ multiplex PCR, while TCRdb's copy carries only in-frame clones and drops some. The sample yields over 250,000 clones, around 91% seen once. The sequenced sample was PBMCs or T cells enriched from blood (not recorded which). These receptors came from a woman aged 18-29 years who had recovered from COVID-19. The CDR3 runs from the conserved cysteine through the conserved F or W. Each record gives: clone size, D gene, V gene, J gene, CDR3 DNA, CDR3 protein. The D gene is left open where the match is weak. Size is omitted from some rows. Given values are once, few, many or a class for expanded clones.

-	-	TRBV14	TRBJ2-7	TGTGCCAGCAGCCATATCCGGGGGGCCTCGTACGAGCAGTACTTC	CASSHIRGASYEQYF
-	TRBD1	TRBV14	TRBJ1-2	TGTGCCAGCAGCCACCTCACGGACAGGTGGGTGGGTGGCTACACCTTC	CASSHLTDRWVGGYTF
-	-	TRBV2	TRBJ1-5	TGTGCCAGCAGCCGGACAGACAATCAGCCCCAGCATTTT	CASSRTDNQPQHF
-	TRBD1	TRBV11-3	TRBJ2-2	TGTGCCAGCAGCTTAGAGTGGACCGGGACAGGGAACACCGGGGAGCTGTTTTTT	CASSLEWTGTGNTGELFF
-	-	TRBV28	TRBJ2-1	TGTGCCAGCAGTCCTACGCGCAATGAGCAGTTCTTC	CASSPTRNEQFF
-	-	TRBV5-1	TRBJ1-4	TGCGCCAGCAGCTTGGCCGGCGGAGGCAATAATGAAAAACTGTTTTTT	CASSLAGGGNNEKLFF
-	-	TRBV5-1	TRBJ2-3	TGCGCCAGCAGCTTGGCAGGGTTCACAGATACGCAGTATTTT	CASSLAGFTDTQYF
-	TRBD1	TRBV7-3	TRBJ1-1	TGTGCCAGCAGCCCCGGACAGGGTGAAGCTTTCTTT	CASSPGQGEAFF
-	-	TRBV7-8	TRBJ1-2	TGTGCCAGCAGCTTATTGGCAGGTGCGGGCTACACCTTC	CASSLLAGAGYTF
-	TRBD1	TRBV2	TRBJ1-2	TGTGCCAGCAGTTTAGACAGGGGTAGTATATCGGGCTATGGCTACACCTTC	CASSLDRGSISGYGYTF
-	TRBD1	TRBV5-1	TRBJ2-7	TGCGCCAGCAGTTTCTTACCGGGACAGGGCGGCGAGCAGTACTTC	CASSFLPGQGGEQYF
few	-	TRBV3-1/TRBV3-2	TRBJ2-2	TGTGCCAGCAGCCACTTGGGGGGTGCCGGGGAGCTGTTTTTT	CASSHLGGAGELFF
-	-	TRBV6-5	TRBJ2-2	TGTGCCGGGATTGGACACGCGAACACCGGGGAGCTGTTTTTT	CAGIGHANTGELFF
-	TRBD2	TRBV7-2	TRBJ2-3	TGTGCCAGCAGGACTCGACTAGCGGGGGGCCCAGATACGCAGTATTTT	CASRTRLAGGPDTQYF
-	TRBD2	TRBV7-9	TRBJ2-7	TGTGCCAGCAGACTAAGCGGGGGGAGCTACGAGCAGTACTTC	CASRLSGGSYEQYF
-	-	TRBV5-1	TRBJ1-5	TGCGCCAGCAGCTTGATACAGGGCCAGCCCCAGCATTTT	CASSLIQGQPQHF
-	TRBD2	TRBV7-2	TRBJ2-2	TGTGCCAGCAGCTTAGTCCTAGCGGGGGGGTCGAACACCGGGGAGCTGTTTTTT	CASSLVLAGGSNTGELFF
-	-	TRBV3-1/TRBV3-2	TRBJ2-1	TGTGCCAGCAGCCAAGAACTACCCAGGGATGAGCAGTTCTTC	CASSQELPRDEQFF
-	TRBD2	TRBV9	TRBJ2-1	TGTGCCAGCAGCTTCTCCGGGACTAGCGGGAGTGAGCAGTTCTTC	CASSFSGTSGSEQFF
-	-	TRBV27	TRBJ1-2	TGTGCCAGCAGTTTAAGCGGATTTAACTATGGCTACACCTTC	CASSLSGFNYGYTF
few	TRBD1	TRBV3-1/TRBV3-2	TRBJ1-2	TGTGCCAGCAGCCCGAGGACAGGGCTGTACGGCTACACCTTC	CASSPRTGLYGYTF
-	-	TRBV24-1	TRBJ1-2	TGTGCCACCAGTGATTATACAGGATCTAGAGATGGCTACACCTTC	CATSDYTGSRDGYTF
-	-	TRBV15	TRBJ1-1	TGTGCCACCAGCAAAGTGGCGAACACTGAAGCTTTCTTT	CATSKVANTEAFF
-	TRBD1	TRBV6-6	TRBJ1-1	TGTGCCAGCACCCTGGGGGCAGGGGGCACTGAAGCTTTCTTT	CASTLGAGGTEAFF
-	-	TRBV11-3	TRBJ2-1	TGTGCCAGCAGCTTAGCCCACTACAATGAGCAGTTCTTC	CASSLAHYNEQFF
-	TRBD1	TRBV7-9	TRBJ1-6	TGTGCCAGCAGCAATACAGGGGCGTCATCACCCCTCCACTTT	CASSNTGASSPLHF
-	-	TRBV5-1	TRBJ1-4	TGCGCCAGCAGCTTGGGGAGCAATGAAAAACTGTTTTTT	CASSLGSNEKLFF